This is a list of T cell receptor beta chains from one sample in a study of cytomegalovirus exposure and HLA in healthy donors. The table came from immunoSEQ multiplex PCR; TCRdb's copy has only in-frame clones and leaves some out. The sample consists of 100,000 to 150,000 clones, about three quarters of them appearing once. The specimen was PBMCs. The receptors stem from a female donor in good health and CMV-seronegative. CDR3s include the opening cysteine and the closing phenylalanine or tryptophan. D genes are given only for firm matches.

v_call,d_call,j_call,cdr3_nt,cdr3_aa
TRBV9,-,TRBJ1-3,TGTGCCAGCAGCGTAGGGCGGAACACCATATATTTT,CASSVGRNTIYF
TRBV6-5,TRBD2,TRBJ2-1,TGTGCCAGCAGTTACCTAGCGGAGAAGAATGAGCAGTTCTTC,CASSYLAEKNEQFF
TRBV2,-,TRBJ2-5,TGTGCCAGCAGTGCAGGCGCCTACCAAGAGACCCAGTACTTC,CASSAGAYQETQYF
TRBV28,-,TRBJ1-2,TGTGCCAGCAGTTCCCATAGCTATGGCTACACCTTC,CASSSHSYGYTF
TRBV10-3,TRBD1,TRBJ1-1,TGTGCCACCGAGGGACAGGGGGCTGAGGCTTTCTTT,CATEGQGAEAFF
TRBV5-1,TRBD2,TRBJ2-7,TGCGCCAGCAGCTCCACTAGCGGCCCTAACGAGCAGTACTTC,CASSSTSGPNEQYF
TRBV19,TRBD1,TRBJ2-6,TGTGCCAGTAGTCCGGGACAGGTTTTCTCTGGGGCCAACGTCCTGACTTTC,CASSPGQVFSGANVLTF
TRBV6-1,-,TRBJ1-5,TGTGCCAGCAGTGGGGCCTGGGATCAGCCCCAGCATTTT,CASSGAWDQPQHF
TRBV5-1,TRBD2,TRBJ2-1,TGCGCCAGCAGCTTGGCCGGACTAGCGGGACTAGGGGGCGAGCAGTTCTTC,CASSLAGLAGLGGEQFF
TRBV6-6,TRBD2,TRBJ2-7,TGTGCCAGCAGTTCCCGACTAGCTTCCACCTACGAGCAGTACTTC,CASSSRLASTYEQYF
TRBV28,-,TRBJ2-7,TGTGCCAGCAGGTTCAGACTAGTAGCCGAAGATTACGAGCAGTACTTC,CASRFRLVAEDYEQYF
TRBV7-6,-,TRBJ2-1,TGTGCCAGCAGCTTAGGAAGGAGTAGGCAGTTCTTC,CASSLGRSRQFF
TRBV5-1,-,TRBJ2-5,TGCGCCAGCAGCTTGGGGGGCCAGGAGACCCAGTACTTC,CASSLGGQETQYF